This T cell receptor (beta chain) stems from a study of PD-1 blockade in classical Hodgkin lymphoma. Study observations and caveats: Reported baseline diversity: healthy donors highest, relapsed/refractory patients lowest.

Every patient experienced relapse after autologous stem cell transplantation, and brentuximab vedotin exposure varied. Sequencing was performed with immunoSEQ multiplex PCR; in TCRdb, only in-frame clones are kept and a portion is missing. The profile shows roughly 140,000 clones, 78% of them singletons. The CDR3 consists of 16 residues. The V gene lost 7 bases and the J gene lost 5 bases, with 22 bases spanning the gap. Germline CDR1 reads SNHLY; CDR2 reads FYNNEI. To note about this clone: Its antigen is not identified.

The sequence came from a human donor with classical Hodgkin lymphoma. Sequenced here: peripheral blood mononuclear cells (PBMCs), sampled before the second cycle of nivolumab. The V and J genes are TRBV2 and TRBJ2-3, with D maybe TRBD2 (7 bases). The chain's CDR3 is CASNQGGARGIDTQYF. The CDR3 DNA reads TGTGCCAGCAACCAAGGGGGGGCTCGGGGCATAGATACGCAGTATTTT.